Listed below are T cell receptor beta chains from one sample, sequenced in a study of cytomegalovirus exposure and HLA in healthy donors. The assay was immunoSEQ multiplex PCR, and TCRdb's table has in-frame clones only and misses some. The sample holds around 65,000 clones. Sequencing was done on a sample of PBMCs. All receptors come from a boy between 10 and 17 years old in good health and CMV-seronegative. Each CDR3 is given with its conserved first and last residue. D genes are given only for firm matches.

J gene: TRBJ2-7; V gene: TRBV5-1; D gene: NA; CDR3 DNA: TGCGCCAGCAGCCTTGACACGTCAACCACCGCCTACGAGCAGTACTTC; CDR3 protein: CASSLDTSTTAYEQYF
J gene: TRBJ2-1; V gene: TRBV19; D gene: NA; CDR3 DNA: TGTGCCACCAGTGGGGCCGGGTCCTACAATGAGCAGTTCTTC; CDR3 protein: CATSGAGSYNEQFF
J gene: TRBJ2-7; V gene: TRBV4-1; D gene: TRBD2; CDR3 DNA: TGCGCCAGCAGCCAAGACCTCATGGGCGGGGGAAACTACGAGCAGTACTTC; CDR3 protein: CASSQDLMGGGNYEQYF
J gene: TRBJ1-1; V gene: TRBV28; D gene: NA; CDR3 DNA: TGTGCCAGCAGTTTACTAGGGGTCCCTGAAGCTTTCTTT; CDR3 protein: CASSLLGVPEAFF
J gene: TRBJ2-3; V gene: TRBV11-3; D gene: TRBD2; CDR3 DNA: TGTGCCAGCAGCTTAGGTAGCGGGAGGTCAGATACGCAGTATTTT; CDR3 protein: CASSLGSGRSDTQYF
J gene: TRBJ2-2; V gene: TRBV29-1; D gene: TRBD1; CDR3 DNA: TGCAGCGTTGGACAGGGGTACGGGGAGCTGTTTTTT; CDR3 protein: CSVGQGYGELFF
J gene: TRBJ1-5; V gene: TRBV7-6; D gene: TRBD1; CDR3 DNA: TGTGCCAGCAGCCCCTCGAGGGGGCTTGATCAGCCCCAGCATTTT; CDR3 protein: CASSPSRGLDQPQHF
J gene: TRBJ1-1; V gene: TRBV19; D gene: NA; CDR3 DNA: TGTGCCAGTAAAGTCTTGGGGACACAGAACACTGAAGCTTTCTTT; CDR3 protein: CASKVLGTQNTEAFF
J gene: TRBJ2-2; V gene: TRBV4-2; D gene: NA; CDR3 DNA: TGTGCCAGCAGTCCTACTGTTGGCGGTGTCGACACCGGGGAGCTGTTTTTT; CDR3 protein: CASSPTVGGVDTGELFF
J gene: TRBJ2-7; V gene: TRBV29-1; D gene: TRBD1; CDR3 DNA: TGCAGCGTTGAATCAGACAGGGGTTACGAGCAGTACTTC; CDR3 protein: CSVESDRGYEQYF